This T cell receptor beta chain was obtained from a study of CXCR3 chemokines and chemotherapy response in bladder cancer. The CDR3 length is 12 residues. With 5 bases removed from V and 3 bases from J, the gap between germline ends came to 8 bases. Germline V gene sequence: CDR1 SGHDT, CDR2 YYEEEE. This clonotype was detected many times. TCRdb analysed the PCR reads with MiXCR anew, one entry per CDR3 protein. The table lists over 10,000 distinct CDR3 sequences, around an eighth of them singletons. The genes are TRBV5-6 and TRBJ1-1; D might be TRBD1 (5 bases). The clonotype was recovered from a human donor with bladder cancer that did not respond to neoadjuvant chemotherapy. The specimen was obtained from a patient whose treatment included neoadjuvant chemotherapy. Here the CDR3 DNA reads TGTGCCAGCAGTCAAGGGGACACTGAAGCTTTCTTT. Translating gives CASSQGDTEAFF.